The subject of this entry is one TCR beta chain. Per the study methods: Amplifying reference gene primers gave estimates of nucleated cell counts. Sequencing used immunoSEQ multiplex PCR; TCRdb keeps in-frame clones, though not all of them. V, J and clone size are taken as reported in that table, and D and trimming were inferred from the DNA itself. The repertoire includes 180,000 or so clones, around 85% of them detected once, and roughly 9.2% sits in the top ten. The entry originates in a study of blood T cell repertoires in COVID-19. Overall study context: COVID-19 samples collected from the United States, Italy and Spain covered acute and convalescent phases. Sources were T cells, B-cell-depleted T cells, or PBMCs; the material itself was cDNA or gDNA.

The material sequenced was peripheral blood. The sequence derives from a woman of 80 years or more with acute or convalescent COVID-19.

CDR3 sequence: CASSLRPGLQGGNTEAFF. The CDR3 DNA reads as TGTGCCAGCAGTTTACGACCGGGACTACAAGGTGGGAACACTGAAGCTTTCTTT. V usage is TRBV27 and J usage is TRBJ1-1; D is possibly TRBD1 (5 bases). CDR1 and CDR2 from the germline V gene are MNHEY and SMNVEV (reference sequence). Trimming left V 2 bases short and J 1 base short, with 20 bases between. The CDR3 length is 18 residues.